This is a list of T cell receptor beta chains from one sample in a study of control samples from healthy donors and cancer patients. This table comes from immunoSEQ multiplex PCR, and its TCRdb copy is limited to in-frame clones, with some not included. There are roughly 120,000 clones in the sample; 80% to 90% occur only once, and approximately 1% lies in the top ten. The sequencing sample was made of PBMCs. The receptor source for this set is a woman between 50 and 59 years old with colorectal cancer. CDR3s include the opening cysteine and the closing phenylalanine or tryptophan. The D gene is left open where the match is weak. Some rows have no size entry. The others give once, few or many, or a class for an expanded clone.

J: TRBJ1-2; D: .; size: .; V: TRBV3-1/TRBV3-2; DNA: TGTGCCAGCAGCCAAGGTTCCGGTGATGGCTACACCTTC; CDR3: CASSQGSGDGYTF
J: TRBJ2-7; D: .; size: few; V: TRBV28; DNA: TGTGCCAGCAGTTCCCCACGGGGGCCACCCTACGAGCAGTACTTC; CDR3: CASSSPRGPPYEQYF
J: TRBJ1-4; D: .; size: .; V: TRBV19; DNA: TGTGCCAGTAGGGTTGACAGCAATAATGAAAAACTGTTTTTT; CDR3: CASRVDSNNEKLFF
J: TRBJ1-2; D: TRBD1; size: .; V: TRBV7-2; DNA: TGTGCCAGCAGCTCCGGACAGGGGGGGTTTGGCTACACCTTC; CDR3: CASSSGQGGFGYTF
J: TRBJ1-3; D: .; size: few; V: TRBV6-5; DNA: TGTGCCAGCAGTTCCAGGGGCACTGGAAACACCATATATTTT; CDR3: CASSSRGTGNTIYF
J: TRBJ2-7; D: TRBD2; size: .; V: TRBV5-1; DNA: TGCGCCAGCAGCTCTAGCGGGAGTAGGTCCTACGAGCAGTACTTC; CDR3: CASSSSGSRSYEQYF
J: TRBJ2-3; D: TRBD2; size: .; V: TRBV6-2/TRBV6-3; DNA: TGTGCCAGCAGTCGTAATAGCGGGTACGCAGATACGCAGTATTTT; CDR3: CASSRNSGYADTQYF
J: TRBJ2-7; D: .; size: .; V: TRBV18; DNA: TGTGCCAGCTCACCATTAGTCCCCTACGAGCAGTACTTC; CDR3: CASSPLVPYEQYF
J: TRBJ1-1; D: .; size: .; V: TRBV7-9; DNA: TGTGCCAGCAGCTTCGAGACTACTGAAGCTTTCTTT; CDR3: CASSFETTEAFF
J: TRBJ1-4; D: TRBD1; size: .; V: TRBV6-5; DNA: TGTGCCAGCCGGGACAGGGAGAATGAAAAACTGTTTTTT; CDR3: CASRDRENEKLFF
J: TRBJ2-4; D: .; size: .; V: TRBV10-3; DNA: TGTGCCATCAGAGACTCAAAAAACATTCAGTACTTC; CDR3: CAIRDSKNIQYF
J: TRBJ1-1; D: .; size: .; V: TRBV6-6; DNA: TGTGCCAGCACCCCCGGCGGTATGAACACTGAAGCTTTCTTT; CDR3: CASTPGGMNTEAFF
J: TRBJ1-1; D: .; size: .; V: TRBV19; DNA: TGTGCCAGTAGCGGCGGTGGGGGCAGAACTGAAGCTTTCTTT; CDR3: CASSGGGGRTEAFF
J: TRBJ2-3; D: .; size: .; V: TRBV5-1; DNA: TGCGCCAGCAGCTTGGATTCCTCCCGGCATACGCAGTATTTT; CDR3: CASSLDSSRHTQYF
J: TRBJ1-1; D: TRBD1; size: .; V: TRBV5-1; DNA: TGCGCCAGCAGGCAAACTACAGGGGTCACATATGAAGCTTTCTTT; CDR3: CASRQTTGVTYEAFF
J: TRBJ1-1; D: .; size: .; V: TRBV11-2; DNA: TGTGCCAGCAGCTTATCAGGGGCCGCTGAAGCTTTCTTT; CDR3: CASSLSGAAEAFF
J: TRBJ2-5; D: TRBD2; size: .; V: TRBV6-5; DNA: TGTGCCAGCCAGGCTAGCGGGGGACAAGAGACCCAGTACTTC; CDR3: CASQASGGQETQYF
J: TRBJ2-7; D: .; size: .; V: TRBV7-9; DNA: TGTGCCAGCAGCTTAGCGTACCGGAGCTCCTACGAGCAGTACTTC; CDR3: CASSLAYRSSYEQYF
J: TRBJ2-3; D: TRBD2; size: once; V: TRBV5-1; DNA: TGCGCCAGCAGCTTCGGACTAGCGGGGGGAGATACGCAGTATTTT; CDR3: CASSFGLAGGDTQYF
J: TRBJ2-3; D: .; size: .; V: TRBV5-6; DNA: TGTGCCAGCAGCTTGGGGACTAGCACAGATACGCAGTATTTT; CDR3: CASSLGTSTDTQYF
J: TRBJ2-1; D: .; size: .; V: TRBV28; DNA: TGTGCCAGCCACCCCACGAGGGGCGAGAGCTCCTACAATGAGCAGTTCTTC; CDR3: CASHPTRGESSYNEQFF
J: TRBJ1-1; D: .; size: .; V: TRBV19; DNA: TGTGCCAGTAGTATAGTAACAGGGAACACTGAAGCTTTCTTT; CDR3: CASSIVTGNTEAFF
J: TRBJ2-2; D: TRBD2; size: .; V: TRBV7-3; DNA: TGTGCCAGCAGCCCCCCCGCCACTAGCGGGGGTTTCGGGGAGCTGTTTTTT; CDR3: CASSPPATSGGFGELFF
J: TRBJ1-5; D: TRBD1; size: .; V: TRBV5-6; DNA: TGTGCCAGCAGCCGAAGAGGGGGCCCACTCGGCAATCAGCCCCAGCATTTT; CDR3: CASSRRGGPLGNQPQHF
J: TRBJ2-2; D: .; size: .; V: TRBV7-6; DNA: TGTGCCAGCAGCATGAGAAGACCGGGACCGGCGCCAGAGAGCACCGGGGAGCTGTTTTTT; CDR3: CASSMRRPGPAPESTGELFF
J: TRBJ2-1; D: .; size: .; V: TRBV24-1; DNA: TGTGCCACCAGTGATTTCGGGGTTCAAGGGAACGATGAGCAGTTCTTC; CDR3: CATSDFGVQGNDEQFF
J: TRBJ2-3; D: .; size: .; V: TRBV4-2; DNA: TGTGCCAGCAGCCAAGAATTGTCTAGCGCAGATACGCAGTATTTT; CDR3: CASSQELSSADTQYF
J: TRBJ2-1; D: .; size: .; V: TRBV2; DNA: TGTGCCAGCAGTGGGACCTACAATGAGCAGTTCTTC; CDR3: CASSGTYNEQFF
J: TRBJ2-3; D: TRBD1; size: once; V: TRBV19; DNA: TGTGCCACTCACCCACGGACAGGGGGGGATACGCAGTATTTT; CDR3: CATHPRTGGDTQYF
J: TRBJ1-1; D: TRBD1; size: .; V: TRBV16; DNA: TGTGCCAGCAGCCCGACCGGACAGGGACGGACTGAAGCTTTCTTT; CDR3: CASSPTGQGRTEAFF
J: TRBJ1-3; D: TRBD1; size: .; V: TRBV28; DNA: TGTGCCAGCACCCCGTGGGACAGCGCCTCTGGAAACACCATATATTTT; CDR3: CASTPWDSASGNTIYF
J: TRBJ2-3; D: .; size: .; V: TRBV9; DNA: TGTGCCAGCAGCGCTACCTCCGGGAACCTGAGGAGCACAGATACGCAGTATTTT; CDR3: CASSATSGNLRSTDTQYF
J: TRBJ2-2; D: TRBD2; size: .; V: TRBV3-1/TRBV3-2; DNA: TGTGCCAGCAGCCTTCTCACGGGAGGGAACCCCGGGGAGCTGTTTTTT; CDR3: CASSLLTGGNPGELFF
J: TRBJ2-7; D: TRBD2; size: .; V: TRBV5-1; DNA: TGCGCCAGCAGCCAGCCGGGACTAGCGGGGTACAGCTACGAGCAGTACTTC; CDR3: CASSQPGLAGYSYEQYF
J: TRBJ2-1; D: .; size: .; V: TRBV6-1; DNA: TGTGCCAGCAGTGAAAATGAGGTTGAGCAGTTCTTC; CDR3: CASSENEVEQFF
J: TRBJ1-6; D: .; size: .; V: TRBV6-5; DNA: TGTGCCAGCAGTTACCGCGGACAGATTCCACCCCTCCACTTT; CDR3: CASSYRGQIPPLHF
J: TRBJ1-1; D: .; size: .; V: TRBV2; DNA: TGTGCCAGCACGCAGGACGGAATTCCACTGAACACTGAAGCTTTCTTT; CDR3: CASTQDGIPLNTEAFF
J: TRBJ1-2; D: TRBD1; size: .; V: TRBV15; DNA: TGTGCCACCAGCAGAGGCTACAGGGGCTTATATGGCTACACCTTC; CDR3: CATSRGYRGLYGYTF